This T cell receptor (beta chain) is from a study of regulatory T cells in long-lasting Graves disease. Study results and caveats: Lower TCR diversity was seen in persistent Graves' patients than in newly diagnosed ones. The sample size was small, and this may have reduced accuracy.

Time point noted: newly diagnosed GD, antithyroid drugs for less than 3 months. PBMC RNA served as the TCR library source. With iRepertoire HTBI primers and Arm-PCR of CDR3 regions, TCR beta libraries were built. TCRdb redid the calling of the multiplex PCR reads with MiXCR, one entry per CDR3 protein. The sample includes 250,000 to 300,000 distinct CDR3 sequences, about 20% of them seen just once. Note on this clonotype: Its target is unknown.

This same sample was also part of a study on T cells in Graves' hyperthyroidism and ophthalmopathy. As reported in that work: A set of HTBI primers served as the primers for a first-round RT-PCR of the TCR CDR3.

This receptor was taken from a woman aged 25 to 45 with Graves disease. The sequencing used peripheral blood mononuclear cells (PBMCs), collected at new diagnosis, from a patient treated with antithyroid drugs.

This CDR3 is CASSLWISGGQGETQYF. The CDR3 nucleotides read TGTGCCAGCAGCTTATGGATATCGGGGGGCCAGGGAGAGACCCAGTACTTC. This sequence joins TRBV11-2 and TRBJ2-5; D perhaps matches TRBD2 (7 bases). The V gene lost 2 bases and the J gene lost 4 bases, with 20 bases spanning the gap. The V gene's germline CDR1 is SGHAT and CDR2 FQNNGV. CDR3 size: 17 residues.